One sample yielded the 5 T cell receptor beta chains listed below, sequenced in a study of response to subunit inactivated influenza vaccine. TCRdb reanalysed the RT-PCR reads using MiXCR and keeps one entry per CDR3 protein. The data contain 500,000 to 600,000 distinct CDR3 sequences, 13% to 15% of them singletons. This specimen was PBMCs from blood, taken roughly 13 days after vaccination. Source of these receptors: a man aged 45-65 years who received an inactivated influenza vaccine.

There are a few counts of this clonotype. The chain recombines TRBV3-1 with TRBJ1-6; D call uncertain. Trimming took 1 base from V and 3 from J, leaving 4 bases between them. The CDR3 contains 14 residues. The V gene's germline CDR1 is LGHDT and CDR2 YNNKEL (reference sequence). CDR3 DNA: TGTGCCAGCAGCCAAGGGGGCTATAATTCACCCCTCCACTTT. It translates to CASSQGGYNSPLHF.

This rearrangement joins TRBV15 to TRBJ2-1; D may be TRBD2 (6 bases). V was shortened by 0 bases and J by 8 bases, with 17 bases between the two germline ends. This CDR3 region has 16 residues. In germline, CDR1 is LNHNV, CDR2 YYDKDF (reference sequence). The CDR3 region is CATSREGLSGRHEQFF. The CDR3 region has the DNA TGTGCCACCAGCAGAGAAGGACTATCGGGTCGCCATGAGCAGTTCTTC.

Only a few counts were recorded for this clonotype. The CDR3 DNA sequence: TGTGCCAGCAGTTCCAACACCATTTATAGCAATCAGCCCCAGCATTTT. As protein: CASSSNTIYSNQPQHF. The chain joins TRBV12-3 or TRBV12-4 to TRBJ1-5; D not certain. The CDR3 extends over 16 amino acids. V lost 4 bases and J 0 bases, leaving 13 bases between the germline ends.

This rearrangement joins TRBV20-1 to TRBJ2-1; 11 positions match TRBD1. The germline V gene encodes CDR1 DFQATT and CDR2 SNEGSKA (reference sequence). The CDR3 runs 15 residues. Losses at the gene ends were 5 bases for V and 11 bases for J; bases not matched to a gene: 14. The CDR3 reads CSAQKPGQGDYKQFF. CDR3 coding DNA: TGCAGTGCTCAAAAGCCGGGACAGGGGGATTATAAGCAGTTCTTC.

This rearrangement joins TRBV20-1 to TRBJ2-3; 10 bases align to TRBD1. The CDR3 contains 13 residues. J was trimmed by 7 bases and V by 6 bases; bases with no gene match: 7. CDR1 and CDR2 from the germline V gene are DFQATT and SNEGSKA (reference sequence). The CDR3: CSAVTGGANTQYF. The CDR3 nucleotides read TGCAGTGCCGTGACAGGGGGCGCGAATACGCAGTATTTT.